These 17 T cell receptor beta chains came from one sample sequenced in a study of OX40 agonist ivuxolimab in advanced cancers. Repertoires were generated with immunoSEQ multiplex PCR, while TCRdb's copy carries only in-frame clones and drops some. The sample includes around 60,000 clones, roughly four fifths of them seen just once. Sequencing was performed on CD4+ or CD8+ T cells sorted from blood, taken in a trial of the OX40 agonist ivuxolimab. These receptors all come from an adult with an advanced solid tumor such as melanoma, head and neck, liver or kidney cancer.

The V call is TRBV5-1, the J call TRBJ1-5; maybe TRBD1 (5 bases). The ends were cut back, 9 bases at V and 3 bases at J, with 16 bases in the middle. Germline V CDR1 and CDR2: SGHRS, YFSETQ. This CDR3 is built from 14 residues. The CDR3 loop is CANGHTCYNQPQHF. The CDR3 bases are TGCGCCAACGGACACACCTGCTACAATCAGCCCCAGCATTTT. The full variable domain, its missing parts supplied by reference TRBV5-1 and TRBJ1-5, is KAGVTQTPRYLIKTRGQQVTLSCSPISGHRSVSWYQQTPGQGLQFLFEYFSETQRNKGNFPGRFSGRQFSNSRSEMNVSTLELGDSALYLCANGHTCYNQPQHFGDGTRLSIL.

The rearrangement joins TRBV13 to TRBJ1-5; D perhaps matches TRBD1 (6 bases). Trimming left V 3 bases short and J 7 bases short, with 13 bases between. This CDR3 has 14 residues. Germline assignment: CDR1 PRHDT and CDR2 FYEKMQ (reference sequence). In DNA form, the CDR3 reads TGTGCCAGCAGCTTGGGTTACAGGGACCAGCCCCAGCATTTT. It codes for CASSLGYRDQPQHF.

V usage is TRBV6-1 and J usage is TRBJ2-7, with TRBD2 matching over 15 bases. This CDR3 region has 18 residues. V was pared by 4 bases and J by 2 bases, with 9 bases of the junction left unmatched. The germline gives CDR1 MNHNS, CDR2 SASEGT. For the CDR3, the DNA is TGTGCCAGCAGTGCAAGATCCGGACTAGCGGGAGGGGCCTACGAGCAGTACTTC. Protein: CASSARSGLAGGAYEQYF.

This chain links TRBV7-9 with TRBJ2-5, with unresolved D. V lost 3 bases and J lost 3, with 14 bases in between. There are 15 residues in the CDR3. CDR1 SEHNR and CDR2 FQNEAQ come from the germline V gene (reference sequence). The chain's CDR3 is CASSLVDLPEETQYF. Here the CDR3 DNA reads TGTGCCAGCAGCTTGGTAGACTTACCCGAAGAGACCCAGTACTTC.

This clone has a count of ten or more. The V and J genes are TRBV7-9 and TRBJ2-7, with 7 bases fitting TRBD1. With V trimmed by 6 bases and J by 2 bases, 13 bases remained unmatched. This CDR3 spans 16 amino acids. Looked up from germline, CDR1 is SEHNR and CDR2 is FQNEAQ (reference sequence). CDR3 nucleotide sequence: TGTGCCAGCAGTAAAACTATATCCGGACAGGCCTACGAGCAGTACTTC. This gives the protein CASSKTISGQAYEQYF.

The chain combines TRBV6-1 with TRBJ1-2, with D perhaps matching TRBD1 (6 bases). Trimming stripped 11 bases from V and 4 bases from J, with 11 bases between. The CDR3 is 11 residues long. In germline, CDR1 is MNHNS, CDR2 SASEGT. Written as DNA, the CDR3 is TGTGCCGACGGACAGACCTATGGCTACACCTTC. Its protein is CADGQTYGYTF.

The CDR3 here is CASSEGGPWGSPLHF. In nucleotides, the CDR3 is TGTGCCAGCAGTGAAGGGGGGCCCTGGGGATCACCCCTCCACTTT. The chain couples TRBV2 to TRBJ1-6; tentatively, D is TRBD1 (6 bases). Deletions cut 1 base from V and 10 bases from J, with 14 bases between. This CDR3 comprises 15 residues. CDR1 is SNHLY and CDR2 is FYNNEI in the germline V gene.

This clone was seen a few times. This chain joins TRBV7-8 and TRBJ1-1; D perhaps matches TRBD1 (5 bases). The CDR3 is made up of 15 amino acids. V was clipped by 0 bases and J by 11 bases, with 19 bases between them. Germline assignment: CDR1 SGHVS and CDR2 FQNEAQ. The CDR3 is CASSLAGLFREGAFF. The CDR3 region has the DNA TGTGCCAGCAGCTTAGCCGGACTTTTCAGGGAAGGGGCTTTCTTT.

This clone was observed once. V usage is TRBV7-8 and J usage is TRBJ1-5, with D tentatively TRBD1 (6 bases). The germline V gene has CDR1 SGHVS and CDR2 FQNEAQ. The length of the CDR3 is 16 residues. With 5 bases removed from V and 4 bases from J, the gap between germline ends came to 18 bases. The CDR3 sequence is CASSPTGGGRNQPQHF. CDR3 in DNA: TGTGCCAGCAGCCCTACCGGGGGGGGGCGGAATCAGCCCCAGCATTTT.

This clone was seen only a few times. This chain joins TRBV18 and TRBJ2-3; weak D call: TRBD1 (5 bases). This CDR3 region has 13 residues. Germline CDR1 is KGHSH and CDR2 is LQKENI. V gave up 6 bases and J gave up 6 bases, with 13 bases separating them. CDR3 DNA sequence: TGTGCCAGCTCGCCAGACAGTCTGGATACGCAGTATTTT. It specifies CASSPDSLDTQYF. Using reference TRBV18 and TRBJ2-3 for the parts outside the CDR3, the full variable domain is NAGVMQNPRHLVRRRGQEARLRCSPMKGHSHVYWYRQLPEEGLKFMVYLQKENIIDESGMPKERFSAEFPKEGPSILRIQQVVRGDSAAYFCASSPDSLDTQYFGPGTRLTVL.

V and J are TRBV5-1 and TRBJ2-1; D unclear. The length of the CDR3 is 13 residues. V was clipped by 0 bases and J by 10 bases, with 11 bases between them. Germline values: CDR1 SGHRS, CDR2 YFSETQ. CDR3 region: CASSLAGHGEQFF. The DNA of the CDR3 is TGCGCCAGCAGCTTGGCCGGGCACGGAGAGCAGTTCTTC.

The V and J genes are TRBV6-4 and TRBJ2-3; 11 nucleotides match TRBD2. J gave up 1 base and V 4 bases, and 4 bases lay outside the gene matches. Germline V CDR1 and CDR2: MRHNA, SNTAGT. The CDR3 length is 16 residues. The CDR3 DNA follows: TGTGCCAGCAGTGTCACTAGCGGGGGCCGCACAGATACGCAGTATTTT. Its protein is CASSVTSGGRTDTQYF.

The chain has TRBV19 and TRBJ1-2; tentatively, D is TRBD1 (6 bases). CDR1 is LNHDA, CDR2 SQIVND, per germline (reference sequence). The CDR3 length is 12 residues. Between the trimmed V and J ends, which lost 4 bases and 6 bases, there was a span of 9 bases. CDR3 sequence reads: CASSTYRDGYTF. CDR3 nucleotides: TGTGCCAGTAGTACCTACAGGGATGGCTACACCTTC.

In this sample, this clone is medium-sized. This chain joins TRBV30 and TRBJ1-1, with 10 bases matching TRBD1. Germline V lookup: CDR1 GTSNPN, CDR2 SVGIG (reference sequence). The CDR3 extends over 15 amino acids. Trimming took 5 bases from V and 5 from J; bases not matched to a gene: 11. CDR3 nucleotide sequence: TGTGCCTGGGGGCCCCCGGACAGGGGGTGGACTGAAGCTTTCTTT. This codes for CAWGPPDRGWTEAFF.

This rearrangement joins TRBV7-9 to TRBJ1-2; no clear D. Germline CDR1 SEHNR, CDR2 FQNEAQ (reference sequence). Trimming left V 1 base short and J 1 base short, with 7 bases between. CDR3 length: 14 residues. The CDR3 here is CASSLDRRNYGYTF. The DNA of the CDR3 is TGTGCCAGCAGCTTAGACAGACGTAACTATGGCTACACCTTC.

V gene TRBV6-6 combines with J gene TRBJ2-3, with D maybe TRBD2 (6 bases). The CDR3 totals 14 residues. The germline gives CDR1 MNHNY, CDR2 SVGAGI (reference sequence). Trimming cost V 6 bases and J 4 bases, with 14 bases left between them. This CDR3 reads CASSGGATADTQYF. As DNA, the CDR3 is TGTGCCAGCAGCGGAGGGGCCACAGCAGATACGCAGTATTTT.

V is TRBV9 and J is TRBJ2-3; D remains unclear. V was shortened by 0 bases and J by 2 bases, with 13 bases between the two germline ends. CDR1 and CDR2 (germline): SGDLS, YYNGEE. The CDR3 loop spans 16 amino acids. CDR3 DNA sequence: TGTGCCAGCAGCGTAGCTTCCTTATTGAACACAGATACGCAGTATTTT. Its translation: CASSVASLLNTDTQYF.